This entry concerns a single T cell receptor (beta chain). Its target is unknown. This could be a read error, since a much larger clone is one nucleotide away. The sample belongs to a study of identical twins. General study results and limits: The same donors were not followed; conclusions instead depended on cross-sectional statistical analysis.

Via MiXCR, TCRdb re-called the 5' RACE reads, giving one row per CDR3 protein. The data show a few hundred thousand distinct CDR3 sequences, about 8% seen once. Germline V gene data show CDR1 as MDHEN and CDR2 as SYDVKM. The germline V and J ends were trimmed by 6 bases and 4 bases, with 5 bases remaining between them. The CDR3 is made up of 11 amino acids. This same sample was also taken into another study, of yellow fever vaccine responses in identical twins.

J is TRBJ2-3 and V is TRBV28; D is ambiguous. Sequenced: CD8+ T cells sorted from blood. This sequence originates from a woman aged 18-29 years in good health. In nucleotides, the CDR3 is TGTGCCAGCAGCCAGTCAGATACGCAGTATTTT. This encodes CASSQSDTQYF.